This T cell receptor (beta chain) was captured by sequencing in a study of T cells in Graves' hyperthyroidism and ophthalmopathy. Study-wide points: Among thyroid clonotypes expanded above 0.001, most also appeared in blood.

This clonotype has at least ten counts. Its antigen is undetermined. Regions amplified from RNA transcripts were the TCR beta CDR3 regions. The TCR CDR3 first-round RT-PCR relied on the HTBI primer set. TCRdb reprocessed the multiplex PCR reads with MiXCR, giving one entry per CDR3 protein. Of approximately 610,000 distinct CDR3 sequences listed, about 15% were seen once; the top ten hold 4% to 5.5%. The CDR3 is made up of 14 amino acids. Germline values: CDR1 SGHRS, CDR2 YFSETQ. The V and J ends lost 3 bases and 8 bases, in that order; junction bases with no gene match: 6. Clinical symptoms, serum thyroxine and TRAb, thyroid ultrasound and orbital computed tomography together formed the diagnostic basis. PBMCs were collected from an approximately 9.5 ml volume of fresh peripheral blood.

Sample: blood. This sequence originates from a woman aged 40 to 50 with Graves' ophthalmopathy. The chain uses TRBV5-1 and TRBJ2-2, with 8 bases lining up with TRBD2. As DNA, the CDR3 is TGCGCCAGCAGCTGGACTAGCCGGGAAGGGGAGCTGTTTTTT. It yields the protein CASSWTSREGELFF.